This passage covers 7 T cell receptor beta chains from one sample sequenced in a study of control samples from healthy donors and cancer patients. Profiling relied on immunoSEQ multiplex PCR, and the TCRdb table lists in-frame clones only, not all of them. This sample has about 94,000 clones, with approximately 90% found just once. The specimen was blood. The receptors come from a woman between 45 and 65 years old in good health.

This chain uses TRBV6-6 with TRBJ1-2; D gene uncertain. The CDR3 sequence is 13 residues long. Trimming removed 4 bases from V and 6 bases from J, with 12 bases in between. CDR1 is MNHNY, CDR2 SVGAGI, per germline (reference sequence). CDR3 region: CASSFPERNGYTF. CDR3 DNA sequence: TGTGCCAGCAGTTTCCCGGAGCGGAATGGCTACACCTTC.

The chain uses TRBV12-3 or TRBV12-4 and TRBJ2-5; D unclear. V was pared by 3 bases and J by 3 bases, with 8 bases between. CDR3 length: 13 amino acids. The CDR3 here is CASSLGIEETQYF. CDR3 DNA sequence: TGTGCCAGCAGTTTGGGCATAGAAGAGACCCAGTACTTC.

The chain uses TRBV5-4 and TRBJ1-1; D possibly corresponds to TRBD1 (5 bases). V lost 4 bases, J lost 10 bases, and 17 bases lay in between. Germline V CDR1 and CDR2: SGHNT, YYREEE (reference sequence). The CDR3 spans 13 residues. This CDR3 reads CASSATGVPGAFF. The CDR3 DNA reads as TGTGCCAGCAGCGCTACAGGAGTCCCTGGAGCTTTCTTT.

The chain has TRBV6-5 and TRBJ2-7; TRBD1 agrees at 7 bases. In germline, CDR1 is MNHEY, CDR2 SVGAGI. After removal of 7 bases from V and 2 bases from J, the junction contained 2 bases not matched to a gene. The CDR3 sequence is 12 residues long. CDR3 protein: CASTQGAYEQYF. The CDR3 bases are TGTGCCAGCACCCAGGGGGCCTACGAGCAGTACTTC.

The chain is built from TRBV5-6 and TRBJ2-3; the match to TRBD2 covers 9 bases. CDR1 SGHDT and CDR2 YYEEEE come from the germline V gene. The CDR3 covers 17 residues. The V gene end was trimmed by 6 bases and the J gene end by 1 base; junction bases not matched to a gene: 12. The CDR3 sequence is CASNTERGAARTDTQYF. In DNA form, the CDR3 reads TGTGCCAGCAATACGGAGCGGGGGGCCGCGCGCACAGATACGCAGTATTTT.

The rearrangement uses TRBV19 and TRBJ1-1, with D possibly matching TRBD1 (6 bases). V gave up 3 bases and J gave up 1 base, with 9 bases separating them. In germline, CDR1 is LNHDA, CDR2 SQIVND (reference sequence). The CDR3 consists of 14 residues. Here the CDR3 reads CASSMWGRNTEAFF. In DNA, the CDR3 is TGTGCCAGTAGTATGTGGGGGCGGAACACTGAAGCTTTCTTT.

The genes are TRBV7-8 and TRBJ1-1; D not certain. Germline loops: CDR1 SGHVS, CDR2 FQNEAQ. The length of the CDR3 is 14 residues. The ends were cut back, 2 bases at V and 1 base at J, with 8 bases in the middle. CDR3 residues: CASSLIGGNTEAFF. For the CDR3, the DNA is TGTGCCAGCAGCTTAATTGGCGGGAACACTGAAGCTTTCTTT.